The 29 T cell receptor beta chains listed next were all sequenced from one sample in a study of glioma-infiltrating T cells after dendritic cell vaccination. Assay: immunoSEQ multiplex PCR; the TCRdb copy retains only in-frame clones and omits some. The sample carries some 70,000 clones, around 86% recorded once. The material was blood, obtained before dendritic cell vaccination. The receptors here all came from a human donor with glioblastoma.

This rearrangement joins TRBV7-9 to TRBJ2-3, with 9 nucleotides matching TRBD2. Looked up from germline, CDR1 is SEHNR and CDR2 is FQNEAQ (reference sequence). After removal of 5 bases from V and 8 bases from J, the junction contained 5 bases not matched to a gene. The CDR3 is 13 amino acids. Here the CDR3 reads CASSPETSGTQYF. Here the CDR3 DNA reads TGTGCCAGCAGCCCGGAGACTAGCGGTACGCAGTATTTT.

The chain joins TRBV7-2 to TRBJ1-6; D may be TRBD1 (6 bases). This CDR3 has 15 amino acids. Trimming took 4 bases from V and 6 from J, leaving 13 bases between them. CDR1 and CDR2 (germline): SGHTA, FQGNSA. The CDR3 loop is CASSSGQGGNSPLHF. The CDR3 DNA follows: TGTGCCAGCAGCTCAGGTCAAGGGGGTAATTCACCCCTCCACTTT.

The chain links TRBV5-1 to TRBJ2-5; TRBD2 agrees at 7 bases. The V segment lost 5 bases and the J segment 2 bases; nucleotides outside the gene matches: 6. The CDR3 contains 14 residues. Germline CDR1 reads SGHRS; CDR2 reads YFSETQ. CDR3 sequence: CASRSGGEQETQYF. CDR3 nucleotide sequence: TGCGCCAGCAGAAGTGGGGGGGAGCAAGAGACCCAGTACTTC. Based on the CDR3 plus reference TRBV5-1 and TRBJ2-5, the full variable domain is KAGVTQTPRYLIKTRGQQVTLSCSPISGHRSVSWYQQTPGQGLQFLFEYFSETQRNKGNFPGRFSGRQFSNSRSEMNVSTLELGDSALYLCASRSGGEQETQYFGPGTRLLVL.

The chain links TRBV5-4 to TRBJ2-1; D possibly corresponds to TRBD2 (6 bases). The CDR3 consists of 15 residues. The V gene lost 5 bases and the J gene lost 6 bases, with 18 bases spanning the gap. The germline V gene has CDR1 SGHNT and CDR2 YYREEE (reference sequence). The CDR3 coding sequence is TGTGCCAGCAGGGCCCCAAGCGAGGGACTCAATGAGCAGTTCTTC. Translated, it gives CASRAPSEGLNEQFF.

The V and J genes are TRBV5-6 and TRBJ2-1; D is possibly TRBD1 (5 bases). Trimming removed 0 bases from V and 6 bases from J, with 13 bases in between. In germline, CDR1 is SGHDT, CDR2 YYEEEE. The length of the CDR3 is 15 residues. CDR3 nucleotide sequence: TGTGCCAGCAGCTTGGTGGGGCGGTCCCCCAATGAGCAGTTCTTC. It codes for CASSLVGRSPNEQFF.

This clone appeared a single time. The chain uses TRBV30 and TRBJ2-1; the D is unclear. Germline assignment: CDR1 GTSNPN and CDR2 SVGIG (reference sequence). V was cut by 0 bases and J by 8 bases, with 11 bases left in between. The CDR3 runs to 13 residues. CDR3 amino acids: CAWSVRWLDEQFF. CDR3 DNA: TGTGCCTGGAGTGTACGTTGGCTAGATGAGCAGTTCTTC. The entire variable domain, with the rest obtained from reference TRBV30 and TRBJ2-1, is as follows: SQTIHQWPATLVQPVGSPLSLECTVEGTSNPNLYWYRQAAGRGLQLLFYSVGIGQISSEVPQNLSASRPQDRQFILSSKKLLLSDSGFYLCAWSVRWLDEQFFGPGTRLTVL.

The chain couples TRBV27 to TRBJ1-3; D is undetermined. Germline CDR1 and CDR2: MNHEY and SMNVEV (reference sequence). The V end was cut by 3 bases, the J end by 4 bases, with 10 bases between. This CDR3 comprises 14 residues. The DNA for the CDR3 is TGTGCCAGCAGTTTGGCCGGGTGGGGAAACACCATATATTTT. It yields the protein CASSLAGWGNTIYF.

The chain joins TRBV11-2 to TRBJ1-2, with D possibly matching TRBD1 (6 bases). Per germline, CDR1 SGHAT and CDR2 FQNNGV. The V end was cut by 2 bases, the J end by 4 bases, with 11 bases between. The CDR3 spans 14 residues. Here the CDR3 reads CASSLRRTAYGYTF. The CDR3 DNA reads as TGTGCCAGCAGCTTACGTAGGACAGCCTATGGCTACACCTTC. The full variable domain, its missing parts supplied by reference TRBV11-2 and TRBJ1-2, is EAGVAQSPRYKIIEKRQSVAFWCNPISGHATLYWYQQILGQGPKLLIQFQNNGVVDDSQLPKDRFSAERLKGVDSTLKIQPAKLEDSAVYLCASSLRRTAYGYTFGSGTRLTVV.

This chain uses TRBV7-2 with TRBJ2-1, with D hard to call. The V gene lost 0 bases and the J gene lost 0 bases, with 6 bases spanning the gap. CDR1 is SGHTA, CDR2 FQGNSA, per germline. The CDR3 length is 15 residues. Written as DNA, the CDR3 is TGTGCCAGCAGCTTAGCTAAGAGCTCCTACAATGAGCAGTTCTTC. This encodes CASSLAKSSYNEQFF.

This chain uses TRBV6-5 with TRBJ1-1, with D possibly TRBD1 on 6 matching bases. V gave up 6 bases and J gave up 6 bases, with 8 bases separating them. Germline CDR1 MNHEY, CDR2 SVGAGI. The CDR3 loop spans 11 amino acids. CDR3 sequence: CASRQGPEAFF. As DNA, the CDR3 is TGTGCCAGCAGACAGGGACCTGAAGCTTTCTTT.

The chain carries TRBV4-3 and TRBJ2-7; 10 nucleotides agree with TRBD1. Unmatched junction bases numbered 5, after V lost 0 bases and J lost 3 bases. Germline-derived CDR1 and CDR2 are LGHNA and YSLEER. The CDR3 has 16 amino acids. CDR3 amino acids: CASSQDRGQGNYEQYF. In nucleotides, the CDR3 is TGCGCCAGCAGCCAAGATAGGGGACAGGGGAACTACGAGCAGTACTTC.

V gene TRBV11-1 combines with J gene TRBJ1-4; D is undetermined. This CDR3 has 13 residues. Germline V gene lookup returns CDR1 SGHAT and CDR2 FQDESV (reference sequence). V was pared by 2 bases and J by 5 bases, with 6 bases between. The CDR3 sequence is CASSLWENEKLFF. CDR3 sequence (DNA): TGTGCCAGCAGCTTATGGGAGAATGAAAAACTGTTTTTT.

The V gene is TRBV4-2, the J gene TRBJ1-1, with D uncertain. V lost 0 bases, J lost 5 bases, and 7 bases lay in between. The CDR3 loop spans 13 amino acids. Germline V gene data show CDR1 as LGHNA and CDR2 as YNFKEQ. The CDR3 region has the DNA TGTGCCAGCAGCCAAGACGGAGGAACTGAAGCTTTCTTT. Translated, it gives CASSQDGGTEAFF.

The chain is built from TRBV4-2 and TRBJ2-1; D ambiguous. Germline CDR1 is LGHNA and CDR2 is YNFKEQ. The V end was cut by 1 base, the J end by 2 bases, with 6 bases between. The length of the CDR3 is 14 residues. Written as DNA, the CDR3 is TGTGCCAGCAGCCAAGGAGGCACCTACAATGAGCAGTTCTTC. Amino acid sequence: CASSQGGTYNEQFF.

The CDR3 sequence: CASSRFRENYEQYF. The CDR3 DNA reads TGTGCCAGCAGTCGCTTCCGGGAAAACTACGAGCAGTACTTC. This chain connects TRBV6-5 to TRBJ2-7; perhaps TRBD2 as D (5 bases). The CDR3 loop spans 14 amino acids. The germline V gene has CDR1 MNHEY and CDR2 SVGAGI. Trimming removed 5 bases at V and 3 bases at J, with 14 bases between.

V usage is TRBV6-4 and J usage is TRBJ2-1; the match to TRBD2 covers 12 bases. This CDR3 region has 14 residues. Trimming took 6 bases from V and 8 from J; bases not matched to a gene: 5. CDR1 and CDR2 (germline): MRHNA, SNTAGT. DNA for the CDR3: TGTGCCAGCAGCTCTAGCGGGGGGGATGATGAGCAGTTCTTC. This sequence encodes CASSSSGGDDEQFF.

The chain is built from TRBV9 and TRBJ2-3, with TRBD1 matching over 9 bases. The CDR3 has 17 amino acids. The ends lost 4 bases at V and 4 bases at J; junction bases unmatched: 13. The germline gives CDR1 SGDLS, CDR2 YYNGEE. The CDR3 loop reads CASSYRSDRGVADTQYF. The DNA for the CDR3 is TGTGCCAGCAGCTATCGGTCGGACAGGGGAGTGGCAGATACGCAGTATTTT.

The J gene is TRBJ1-2, the V gene TRBV2; D is undetermined. CDR1 and CDR2 from the germline V gene are SNHLY and FYNNEI. The CDR3 contains 13 residues. Trimming removed 1 base from V and 2 bases from J, with 5 bases in between. CDR3 in amino acids: CASSEGQNYGYTF. The CDR3 DNA reads TGTGCCAGCAGTGAAGGCCAGAACTATGGCTACACCTTC.

The chain uses TRBV7-6 and TRBJ1-3, with a possible D match to TRBD1 (6 bases). In germline, CDR1 is SGHVS, CDR2 FNYEAQ. V lost 5 bases to trimming and J lost 0 bases, with 14 bases between them. The CDR3 is made up of 16 amino acids. The CDR3 region is CASSEQGLDSGNTIYF. The CDR3 DNA sequence: TGTGCCAGCAGCGAACAGGGTCTCGACTCTGGAAACACCATATATTTT. Full variable domain (remainder filled in from reference TRBV7-6 and TRBJ1-3): GAGVSQSPRYKVTKRGQDVALRCDPISGHVSLYWYRQALGQGPEFLTYFNYEAQQDKSGLPNDRFSAERPEGSISTLTIQRTEQRDSAMYRCASSEQGLDSGNTIYFGEGSWLTVV.

V gene TRBV4-2 combines with J gene TRBJ1-2; D not resolved. This CDR3 contains 17 residues. The germline V gene encodes CDR1 LGHNA and CDR2 YNFKEQ. The ends were cut back, 2 bases at V and 5 bases at J, with 21 bases in the middle. CDR3 coding DNA: TGTGCCAGCAGCCAAAGAAAGATAGAGGGCCCGACTTATGGCTACACCTTC. It translates to CASSQRKIEGPTYGYTF.

The chain links TRBV19 to TRBJ1-4; D gene unclear. This CDR3 contains 15 residues. V was cut by 7 bases and J by 8 bases, with 20 bases left in between. Germline V gene data show CDR1 as LNHDA and CDR2 as SQIVND (reference sequence). CDR3 coding DNA: TGTGCCAGTACCCCAGGTCCCAACAGCGGCGAAAAACTGTTTTTT. Its translation is CASTPGPNSGEKLFF.

The chain recombines TRBV11-3 with TRBJ2-5; tentatively, D is TRBD2 (6 bases). V shed 5 bases and J shed 3 bases, with 10 bases lying between them. Germline V gene data show CDR1 as SGHNT and CDR2 as YENEEA. The CDR3 runs 13 residues. The CDR3 DNA is TGTGCCAGCAGCGCGGGAAGAGAAGAGACCCAGTACTTC. Amino acid sequence: CASSAGREETQYF.

This CDR3 is CASSGEAMTEAFF. The CDR3 coding sequence is TGTGCCTCGAGCGGGGAGGCGATGACTGAAGCTTTCTTT. The chain is built from TRBV30 and TRBJ1-1; no definite D call. This CDR3 comprises 13 residues. Germline V gene data show CDR1 as GTSNPN and CDR2 as SVGIG (reference sequence). V was trimmed by 7 bases and J by 5 bases, leaving 17 bases between them.

The genes are TRBV15 and TRBJ2-3; 7 bases line up with TRBD1. V dropped 5 bases and J dropped 1; count of bases not matched to a gene: 3. Germline CDR1 LNHNV, CDR2 YYDKDF (reference sequence). This CDR3 comprises 14 residues. This chain's CDR3 is CATSLDRGTDTQYF. In DNA, the CDR3 is TGTGCCACCAGCTTAGACAGGGGCACAGATACGCAGTATTTT.

This chain uses TRBV11-2 with TRBJ1-1; D is undetermined. The CDR3 covers 15 residues. V shed 4 bases and J shed 1 base, with 13 bases lying between them. Germline CDR1 and CDR2: SGHAT and FQNNGV. CDR3 protein: CASSSMLAGNTEAFF. The CDR3 coding sequence is TGTGCCAGCAGCTCTATGCTGGCAGGGAACACTGAAGCTTTCTTT.

The chain employs TRBV5-1 and TRBJ1-2, with a tentative D call TRBD1 (6 bases). The CDR3 contains 13 residues. CDR1 and CDR2 from the germline V gene are SGHRS and YFSETQ. The germline V and J ends were trimmed by 0 bases and 6 bases, with 9 bases remaining between them. The CDR3 DNA is TGCGCCAGCAGCTTGGGACAGGATGATGGCTACACCTTC. Protein: CASSLGQDDGYTF.

V usage is TRBV19 and J usage is TRBJ1-3; the D gene is possibly TRBD1 (6 bases). V was pared by 3 bases and J by 0 bases, with 9 bases between. This CDR3 has 15 amino acids. The germline V gene has CDR1 LNHDA and CDR2 SQIVND (reference sequence). The CDR3 here is CASSIQGNSGNTIYF. Written as DNA, the CDR3 is TGTGCCAGTAGTATTCAGGGGAACTCTGGAAACACCATATATTTT.

The chain links TRBV9 to TRBJ1-6; 7 bases match TRBD1. The junction had 6 bases not matched to a gene; V was cut back by 2 bases and J by 7 bases. Germline lookup yields CDR1 SGDLS and CDR2 YYNGEE. There are 15 residues in the CDR3. This CDR3 reads CASSVGQAGNSPLHF. The DNA for the CDR3 is TGTGCCAGCAGCGTCGGACAGGCGGGGAATTCACCCCTCCACTTT.

This clone was seen a handful of times. V gene TRBV7-9 combines with J gene TRBJ1-2; 8 nucleotides match TRBD1. This CDR3 contains 17 residues. CDR1 and CDR2 from the germline V gene are SEHNR and FQNEAQ (reference sequence). V lost 8 bases and J lost 2; bases outside the gene matches: 16. CDR3 bases: TGTGCCAGCTTCGCCCTCGGACCCAGGACAGGGAACTATGGCTACACCTTC. The encoded protein is CASFALGPRTGNYGYTF.